The source of this TCR beta chain is a study of shared clonotypes between healthy human individuals. Study-level findings and limits: Clonotype sharing among donors, it was expected, would be affected by sequencing depth. For sorted subsets, rarefaction showed incomplete sequencing despite large depth.

With regard to this clone: Its antigen is undetermined.

Deep level was the assay's run setting. Libraries were prepared by immunoSEQ multiplex PCR; TCRdb keeps only in-frame clonotypes and omits some of them. The data hold about 1.1 million clones, with roughly 80% observed a single time. Germline CDR1 and CDR2: SEHNR and FQNEAQ (reference sequence). This CDR3 comprises 15 residues. With V trimmed by 3 bases and J by 6 bases, 3 bases remained unmatched. Sequences were obtained from memory CD4+ T cells from PBMCs. As to subset: CD45RA-negative fraction. The sequence was obtained from a man aged 18-30 years in good health. Some clones in this sample may be carry-over from other donors' samples. V is TRBV7-9 and J is TRBJ2-1; TRBD1 matches at 12 bases. The CDR3 DNA is TGTGCCAGCAGCTTGGGACAGGGGGCGGGCAATGAGCAGTTCTTC. This sequence encodes CASSLGQGAGNEQFF.